This T cell receptor beta chain was recorded in a study of long-term antiretroviral therapy in people with HIV. In regard to this clone: Its cognate antigen is unknown.

Study-level results: Controls exceeded HIV repertoires in CDR3 length range.

CDR3 length equals 15 residues. Losses at the gene ends were 1 base for V and 8 bases for J; bases not matched to a gene: 5. Germline V gene data show CDR1 as SEHNR and CDR2 as FQNEAQ (reference sequence). Sequencing relied on immunoSEQ assay v3.0, run at survey level. Sequencing was performed with immunoSEQ multiplex PCR; in TCRdb, only in-frame clones are kept and a portion is missing. The profile covers 20,000 to 30,000 clones, with 70% to 90% appearing a single time and 8.8% taken by the ten largest. This TCR came from a man in his forties with HIV. The J gene is TRBJ1-4, the V gene TRBV7-9; 9 nucleotides align to TRBD1. The sequencing here drew on unsorted PBMCs, taken 4.7 to 5 years after starting antiretroviral therapy. The chain's CDR3 is CASSLGRDREEKLFF. The CDR3 nucleotides are TGTGCCAGCAGCTTAGGACGGGACAGGGAGGAAAAACTGTTTTTT.